This section outlines one TCR beta chain sequence together with its context. Its recognized antigen is unknown. The sample holds no much larger clone one base away, and base qualities are not on file. The cohort comprised more than 550 healthy bone marrow donors. At the time of sampling, every cohort member was nominally healthy, though immune exposures that went unrecorded were likely present. The donor tested CMV seronegative, placing the donor among the roughly 350 seronegative members of the cohort. Each donor provided a peripheral blood sample, and peripheral blood mononuclear cells were used for TCR beta sequencing. The Qiagen DNeasy Blood Extraction Kit was used to extract genomic DNA from the blood cell samples. The sample comes from a study of cytomegalovirus exposure and HLA in healthy donors (dated by TCRdb to the late 2010s). With respect to the entire study: According to an earlier analysis of a few hundred of the donors, some 180 million T cells yielded over 100 million unique TCR beta sequences and more than 250 Gb of sequence data. An earlier analysis of fewer than 700 of the donors applied high-throughput TCR beta sequencing to assess whether each TCR beta V gene segment acted as functional or pseudogenic. The study profiled the T cell repertoires of 666 subjects by immunosequencing and related them to cytomegalovirus serostatus. Alongside the repertoire data, information on donor age, sex, ethnicity and CMV serostatus was compiled. Genome-wide SNP genotypes for about 65% of the roughly 670 donors were used in a later genetic analysis, which treated that subset as a discovery cohort. In addition to the first cohort of 666 subjects, a separate validation cohort of over 90 different subjects was used. A later analysis re-examined previously published TCR beta repertoires from 600 to 700 donors and added high-resolution HLA genotyping to investigate patterns of TCR occurrence. An early release that covered more than 550 HLA-typed donors contained approximately 290 gigabases of sequencing data and tens of millions of unique TCR sequences. The number of donors typed differed by locus, with 629-630 for A, B, C, DRB1 and DQB1, roughly 520 for DQA1, 600 to 610 for DPA1, and some 450 for DPB1. Class I and class II HLA loci were covered by the typing at four-digit resolution. All discovery cohort repertoires had been generated on a single sequencing platform. The study combined high-throughput TCR immunosequencing, statistical association of individual TCRs with disease status, and machine learning to predict cytomegalovirus infection status. Across some 400 genotyped donors of the cohort, an average of roughly 230,000 unique TCR beta nucleotide sequences per donor were sequenced, and approximately 17% of those sequences were non-productive. Rather than drawing on any new phenotypic data, the later analysis identified candidate immune exposures from TCR beta sequences and the way those sequences occurred across donors. The genetic ancestry cluster associated with self-reported Caucasian donors included 81% of the 350 to 500 genotyped donors. The study aimed to test whether signatures of past pathogen exposure could be identified by cataloging public T cell receptors. Roughly five DR-DQ haplotypes were treated as single units for association and clustering because of strong linkage in the cohort.

Spanning cysteine to phenylalanine, the CDR3 consists of 14 amino acids. CDR3 DNA only is kept here, 42 bases in frame from base 1. V ends up 5 bases short and J 5 bases short, with an unmatched junction base count of 7. CDR1 SEHNR and CDR2 FQNEAQ were looked up in the germline V gene (reference sequence). The library was generated by the immunoSEQ multiplex PCR assay. A mixture of 60 forward primers for TCR Vbeta segments and 13 reverse primers for TCR Jbeta segments was used in the multiplex PCR. The CDR3 region of rearranged TCR beta genes was amplified from genomic DNA with a multiplex PCR assay. Amplified TCR beta libraries were sequenced as 87-base-pair reads on the Illumina HiSeq System. Under the source paper's analysis protocol: A later analysis counted about 80 million unique TCR beta chains across the 700 or so repertoires, and some 11 million of these chains were shared by at least two donors. To remove PCR and sequencing errors, raw reads were error-corrected and collapsed into unique sequences using a nearest-neighbor algorithm that merged closely related sequences. To assign V, D and J gene segments, CDR3 sequences were aligned to IMGT reference sequences. For a sequence to be retained, a match of at least six nucleotides was required to both a V gene segment and a J gene segment. Rearrangements were classified as productive when the CDR3 lacked stop codons and remained in frame with V and J, and all other rearrangements were classified as non-productive. Following IMGT convention, CDR3 was defined as the stretch from the second conserved V-encoded cysteine to the conserved J-encoded phenylalanine. The earlier analysis of about 610 of the donors excluded any sequence lacking an unambiguous match to a single V gene segment. An earlier analysis of a few hundred of the donors called V segments functional above 56.7% productive rearrangements and segregating when the between-donor standard deviation exceeded 5%. A statistical classification framework was built for diagnosing cytomegalovirus status from the catalog of TCR beta chain sequences. In a later analysis, TCR nucleotide sequences were compared against IMGT/GENE-DB human TR gene sequences so that V and J genes could be assigned. A later analysis assigned CDR3 sequences and most-parsimonious VDJ recombination scenarios with the TCRdist pipeline. In a later analysis, each TCR beta chain was defined by its CDR3 amino acid sequence together with its V-gene family, and reads without a unique V-gene family were excluded. To address suspected cross-contamination and a sequencing artifact, a later analysis removed over 500 highly shared, low-generation-probability nucleotide sequences. In a later analysis, a clonal expansion index for each public chain was calculated from normalized within-repertoire ranks of inferred template counts. Generation probabilities in a later analysis came from a VDJ recombination model fitted to out-of-frame rearrangements, and those results were checked against IGoR. In a later analysis, TCR-TCR, TCR-HLA and TCR-CMV co-occurrence was scored with hypergeometric tests, and a repertoire-size bias correction was applied to TCR pairs. In a later analysis, false discovery rates were estimated by permuting HLA or CMV assignments 20 times. In a later analysis, co-occurring TCRs were grouped using DBSCAN, and TCRdist sequence similarity was added for clustering within HLA-allele-positive subsets. Repertoires with fewer than 30,000 or more than 120,000 public chains, plus five repertoires with anomalous nucleotide sharing, were excluded from co-occurrence clustering. The clones in this table, taken by TCRdb from immuneACCESS, are in-frame only. Not every clone is retained; where verified, under half of the shortfall comes from an unresolved V gene, and the cause of the rest is unknown. Clone size and V and J calls were adopted from that table, with D and trimming inferred from the DNA. For this sample the table gives around 110,000 clones, of which 77% were detected only once. Roughly 3.9% of the sample is in the top ten clones.

Broad study findings and their caveats: When HLA alleles, especially DR and DQ, strongly co-occurred, attributing TCR associations to individual alleles was difficult. The classifier was reported to diagnose cytomegalovirus status with high specificity and sensitivity in both the original cohort and the validation cohort. Three of the identified cytomegalovirus-associated TCR beta chains were confirmed in vitro to be specific for cytomegalovirus antigens. According to a later analysis, TCR association rates differed among HLA loci, with DRB1 alleles showing the most associated TCRs and HLA-C alleles showing the fewest. Most CMV-associated TCR beta chains appeared to be HLA-restricted in a later analysis, and the HLA associations seemed to be driven largely by CMV exposure. Because some donors lacked HLA typing at each locus, the association tests relied only on the typed subset. Roughly uniform sequencing depth across donors was assumed in presence/absence analyses, although this assumption may not hold. The earlier analysis of about 600 of the donors excluded some 15 rarely observed V segments, including chromosome 9 orphons, because counts were too low. A cluster of highly shared sequence variants was judged likely to represent a technical artifact of the sequencing pipeline. Some IMGT-functional V segments, including TRBV6-2 and TRBV6-3, could not be distinguished by the 87-base-pair reads and were therefore excluded. Most TCR sequences were seen in very few donors, while some public TCRs were found in many individuals. In a later genetic analysis, fewer N-insertions in productive TCRs were reported among donors in an Asian-associated ancestry cluster than the 666-donor mean. An association between a missense DCLRE1C variant and V-gene and J-gene trimming of TCR beta chains was found in a later genetic analysis and replicated in an independent cohort. Correlated functional status among segregating V segments might reflect linkage disequilibrium, but an unknown experimental factor could not be ruled out. The study gave a list of 150 to 200 TCR beta chains associated with cytomegalovirus. According to a later analysis, parvovirus B19, influenza, CMV and Epstein-Barr virus appeared linked to several top co-occurrence clusters. An earlier analysis of around 500 of the donors showed that most TCR beta V segments appeared in productive rearrangements either about 87% or about 30% of the time, which broadly matched IMGT annotations. The authors suggested that the approach could potentially be generalized to other disease states and immunological phenotypes. A further reported finding was that TCR beta sequences accurately predicted the HLA-A and HLA-B alleles for most subjects in the first cohort. A later analysis associated roughly 17,000 TCR beta sequences with specific HLA alleles at a false discovery rate of 0.05. For the cohort, immune exposure information was limited to CMV serostatus. This cohort had only TCR beta chains sequenced, and the lack of alpha or paired-chain data limited which features could be detected. In a later analysis, HLA-associated TCR beta chains were found to be more clonally expanded and to have lower generation probabilities than equally common non-associated chains.

The V and J segments used are TRBV7-9 and TRBJ2-7, with TRBD1 identical over 9 junction bases. Sequenced: PBMCs. The sequence was collected from a male donor in good health and CMV-seronegative. The CDR3 region reads CASSEYRGRDEQYF. The DNA sequence reads TGTGCCAGCAGCGAATACAGGGGGCGTGACGAGCAGTACTTC.